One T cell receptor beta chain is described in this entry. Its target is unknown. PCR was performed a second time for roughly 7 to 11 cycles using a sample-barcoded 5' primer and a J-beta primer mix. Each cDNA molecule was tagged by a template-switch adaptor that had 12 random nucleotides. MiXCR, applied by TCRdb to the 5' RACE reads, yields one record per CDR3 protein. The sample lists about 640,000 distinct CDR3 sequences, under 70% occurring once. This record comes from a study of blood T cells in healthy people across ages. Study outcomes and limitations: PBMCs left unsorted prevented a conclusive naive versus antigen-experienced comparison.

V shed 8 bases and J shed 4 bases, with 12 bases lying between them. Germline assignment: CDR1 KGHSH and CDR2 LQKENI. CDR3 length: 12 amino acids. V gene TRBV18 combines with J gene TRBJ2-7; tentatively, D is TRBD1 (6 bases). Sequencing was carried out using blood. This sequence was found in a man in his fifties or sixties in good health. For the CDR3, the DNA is TGTGCCAGCAGTCGGACAGATTACGAGCAGTACTTC. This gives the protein CASSRTDYEQYF.